This T cell receptor (beta chain) stems from a study of blood T cell repertoires in COVID-19. For the study at large: Sources were T cells, B-cell-depleted T cells, or PBMCs; the material itself was cDNA or gDNA.

Clones were sequenced by immunoSEQ multiplex PCR, and TCRdb holds only the in-frame ones, with some missing. The sample includes roughly 290,000 clones, approximately 85% of them seen just once. Germline-derived CDR1 and CDR2 are ENHRY and SYGVKD. The CDR3 consists of 15 residues. V was clipped by 2 bases and J by 2 bases, with 10 bases between them. The specimen sequenced was PBMCs or T cells enriched from blood (not recorded which). The chain recombines TRBV10-3 with TRBJ2-1; D is possibly TRBD1 (7 bases). This receptor was identified in a man younger than 40 who had recovered from COVID-19. This CDR3 is CAISESRGAYNEQFF. The DNA for the CDR3 is TGTGCCATCAGTGAGAGCAGGGGGGCCTACAATGAGCAGTTCTTC.